The 28 T cell receptor beta chains below all came from one sample that was sequenced in a study of blood T cell repertoires in COVID-19. Generated by immunoSEQ multiplex PCR, the TCRdb table keeps only in-frame clones and is missing some. The data contain about 300,000 clones, around 88% of them singletons. The specimen sequenced was peripheral blood. Every receptor here comes from a woman in her thirties with COVID-19, enrolled during active disease.

This chain uses TRBV19 with TRBJ2-5, with 8 bases identical to TRBD2. The CDR3 is made up of 14 amino acids. The ends lost 6 bases at V and 5 bases at J; junction bases unmatched: 8. Germline loops: CDR1 LNHDA, CDR2 SQIVND (reference sequence). CDR3 region: CASRGLGVGETQYF. CDR3 sequence (DNA): TGTGCCAGTAGGGGACTAGGAGTTGGGGAGACCCAGTACTTC.

This chain uses TRBV19 with TRBJ1-4, with TRBD1 as a possible D gene (5 bases). The germline V gene has CDR1 LNHDA and CDR2 SQIVND (reference sequence). The CDR3 is made up of 15 amino acids. The ends were cut back, 5 bases at V and 10 bases at J, with 20 bases in the middle. In DNA form, the CDR3 reads TGTGCCAGTAGTGCCCCCGCCAGGGAAGGCGCAAAACTGTTTTTT. It is translated as CASSAPAREGAKLFF.

The gene calls are TRBV19 and TRBJ2-2, with D perhaps TRBD1 (5 bases). CDR1 and CDR2 (germline): LNHDA, SQIVND (reference sequence). CDR3 length: 17 amino acids. V dropped 5 bases and J dropped 4 bases, with 20 bases sitting between them. The CDR3 DNA is TGTGCCAGTAGTCATGTGCGAGGACATCTGGGCACCGGGGAGCTGTTTTTT. The encoded protein is CASSHVRGHLGTGELFF.

The chain links TRBV29-1 to TRBJ1-1; 9 nucleotides match TRBD1. J gave up 5 bases and V 7 bases, and 11 bases lay outside the gene matches. The length of the CDR3 is 14 residues. Germline values: CDR1 SQVTM, CDR2 ANQGSEA. This CDR3 is CSATSGTGRTEAFF. The CDR3, as DNA: TGCAGCGCGACCTCCGGGACAGGGAGGACTGAAGCTTTCTTT.

This clone was counted only a few times. The rearrangement links TRBV5-1 to TRBJ1-5, with TRBD1 matching 7 bases. V shed 0 bases, J shed 7 bases, and the junction held 4 bases outside the gene matches. The CDR3 contains 14 residues. Per the germline V gene, CDR1 is SGHRS and CDR2 is YFSETQ. DNA of the CDR3: TGCGCCAGCAGCTTGGGGGACAGTGGACAGCCCCAGCATTTT. Protein product: CASSLGDSGQPQHF.

V and J are TRBV19 and TRBJ2-1, with 9 bases that match TRBD2. This CDR3 has 18 amino acids. The junction had 20 bases not matched to a gene; V was cut back by 6 bases and J by 8 bases. Germline CDR1 LNHDA, CDR2 SQIVND (reference sequence). CDR3 sequence: CASSQKGVAGLAFYEQFF. The CDR3 DNA reads TGTGCCAGTAGCCAAAAGGGGGTGGCTGGACTAGCGTTCTATGAGCAGTTCTTC. The full variable domain, its missing parts supplied by reference TRBV19 and TRBJ2-1, is DGGITQSPKYLFRKEGQNVTLSCEQNLNHDAMYWYRQDPGQGLRLIYYSQIVNDFQKGDIAEGYSVSREKKESFPLTVTSAQKNPTAFYLCASSQKGVAGLAFYEQFFGPGTRLTVL.

The gene calls are TRBV6-5 and TRBJ2-1; 7 bases match TRBD2. CDR3 length: 13 residues. Germline V CDR1 and CDR2: MNHEY, SVGAGI. Trimming took 8 bases from V and 7 from J; bases not matched to a gene: 8. The CDR3 nucleotides are TGTGCCAGCTGCCCCTCAGCGGGGAATGAGCAGTTCTTC. It is translated as CASCPSAGNEQFF.

This chain uses TRBV6-5 with TRBJ2-7; no definite D call. Germline assignment: CDR1 MNHEY and CDR2 SVGAGI. Trimming removed 2 bases from V and 2 bases from J, with 10 bases in between. The CDR3 consists of 14 residues. The CDR3 region has the DNA TGTGCCAGCAGTTACAATGCTGGCCCCTACGAGCAGTACGTC. The encoded protein is CASSYNAGPYEQYV.

This clone was seen once. The chain is built from TRBV12-3 or TRBV12-4 and TRBJ1-1, with D tentatively TRBD1 (6 bases). The CDR3 is 13 amino acids. V dropped 4 bases and J dropped 0 bases, with 6 bases sitting between them. Here the CDR3 reads CASSWDMNTEAFF. The CDR3 DNA follows: TGTGCCAGCAGTTGGGACATGAACACTGAAGCTTTCTTT.

The V gene is TRBV9, the J gene TRBJ2-7; 7 bases line up with TRBD2. The junction had 5 bases not matched to a gene; V was cut back by 4 bases and J by 1 base. This CDR3 spans 14 amino acids. From germline, CDR1 is SGDLS and CDR2 YYNGEE. The CDR3 spells CASSPSGESYEQYF. The CDR3 region has the DNA TGTGCCAGCAGCCCTAGCGGAGAATCCTACGAGCAGTACTTC.

The J gene is TRBJ1-5, the V gene TRBV28, with D maybe TRBD1 (5 bases). The CDR3 sequence is 14 residues long. V gave up 6 bases and J gave up 3 bases, with 12 bases separating them. Germline V gene lookup returns CDR1 MDHEN and CDR2 SYDVKM. The CDR3 sequence is CASRGGGVNQPQHF. CDR3 in DNA: TGTGCCAGCAGGGGCGGGGGGGTCAATCAGCCCCAGCATTTT.

The chain combines TRBV21-1 with TRBJ2-2; the listed D gene, TRBD2, was not tested against the DNA. TRBV21-1 corresponds to a pseudogene. The CDR3 extends over 20 amino acids. The DNA for the CDR3 is TGTGCCAGCAGCAACGGACGGAACCGCTGGGGGGAGTTCGACACCGGGGAGCTGTTTTTT. As protein: CASSNGRNRWGEFDTGELFF.

This clone was picked up a small number of times. The chain links TRBV7-8 to TRBJ1-1; 7 bases are shared with TRBD1. With V trimmed by 1 base and J by 6 bases, 2 bases remained unmatched. CDR1 is SGHVS and CDR2 is FQNEAQ in the germline V gene. The CDR3 runs to 13 residues. The CDR3 sequence: CASSLGTGAEAFF. The CDR3 bases are TGTGCCAGCAGCTTAGGTACAGGGGCTGAAGCTTTCTTT.

The V gene is TRBV3-1 (or the pseudogene TRBV3-2), the J gene TRBJ2-1, with D perhaps TRBD2 (7 bases). Germline CDR1 LGHDT, CDR2 YNNKEL (reference sequence). V lost 4 bases, J lost 8 bases, and 15 bases lay in between. This CDR3 is built from 14 residues. The CDR3 sequence: CASSPGGQQDEQFF. Here the CDR3 DNA reads TGTGCCAGCAGCCCGGGGGGCCAGCAGGATGAGCAGTTCTTC.

In its sample, this clone was seen once. This chain links TRBV6-5 with TRBJ1-2; no firm D call. Between the trimmed V and J ends, which lost 8 bases and 8 bases, there was a span of 15 bases. Germline loops: CDR1 MNHEY, CDR2 SVGAGI. The CDR3 runs to 12 residues. CDR3 nucleotides: TGTGCCAGCTTTCGGCAGGAGGAAGGCTACACCTTC. Protein: CASFRQEEGYTF.

In nucleotides, the CDR3 is TGTGCCAGCAGCCCCGGGACTAGCGGGGGCCCCACGGAGACCCAGTACTTC. Translated, it gives CASSPGTSGGPTETQYF. This rearrangement joins TRBV5-4 to TRBJ2-5; 14 positions match TRBD2. Looked up from germline, CDR1 is SGHNT and CDR2 is YYREEE (reference sequence). The CDR3 is made up of 17 amino acids. V was clipped by 4 bases and J by 5 bases; unmatched bases: 10. The whole variable domain, remainder taken from reference TRBV5-4 and TRBJ2-5, is ETGVTQSPTHLIKTRGQQVTLRCSSQSGHNTVSWYQQALGQGPQFIFQYYREEENGRGNFPPRFSGLQFPNYSSELNVNALELDDSALYLCASSPGTSGGPTETQYFGPGTRLLVL.

This clone was seen once. The rearrangement uses TRBV5-4 and TRBJ1-2; no clear D gene. Germline loops: CDR1 SGHNT, CDR2 YYREEE (reference sequence). V lost 4 bases and J lost 6, with 13 bases in between. The CDR3 length is 13 residues. CDR3 coding DNA: TGTGCCAGCAGCCGTATTATTTCGGATGGCTACACCTTC. Protein product: CASSRIISDGYTF.

This clone showed up just a few times. The genes are TRBV5-6 and TRBJ1-4, with TRBD1 identical over 8 bases. V dropped 0 bases and J dropped 5; count of bases not matched to a gene: 0. The V gene's germline CDR1 is SGHDT and CDR2 YYEEEE. CDR3 length equals 14 residues. The CDR3 is CASSLGTGNEKLFF. The CDR3 DNA follows: TGTGCCAGCAGCTTGGGGACAGGGAATGAAAAACTGTTTTTT.

The rearrangement joins TRBV15 to TRBJ1-2, with D unclear. CDR3 length equals 12 residues. V was trimmed by 5 bases and J by 5 bases, leaving 9 bases between them. CDR1 is LNHNV, CDR2 YYDKDF, per germline (reference sequence). In DNA, the CDR3 is TGTGCCACCAGCCTCTCAGAATATGGCTACACCTTC. It specifies CATSLSEYGYTF.

The chain joins TRBV2 to TRBJ2-5; TRBD1 might be the D (6 bases). From germline, CDR1 is SNHLY and CDR2 FYNNEI. The CDR3 is made up of 13 amino acids. Trimming stripped 3 bases from V and 6 bases from J, with 11 bases between. The CDR3 DNA sequence: TGTGCCAGCAGTGAGTTGGGGGCAAAGACCCAGTACTTC. Encoded protein: CASSELGAKTQYF.

The chain is built from TRBV20-1 and TRBJ1-1; D uncertain. CDR3 length: 11 residues. V lost 6 bases and J 2 bases, leaving 7 bases between the germline ends. Per germline, CDR1 DFQATT and CDR2 SNEGSKA (reference sequence). Here the CDR3 reads CSASSNTEAFF. The CDR3 DNA follows: TGCAGTGCCTCTTCTAACACTGAAGCTTTCTTT.

This clone was recorded once. The V call is TRBV3-1 (or the pseudogene TRBV3-2), the J call TRBJ2-5; TRBD2 might be the D (6 bases). V lost 1 base and J lost 4, with 19 bases in between. CDR1 is LGHDT and CDR2 is YNNKEL in the germline V gene (reference sequence). This CDR3 spans 17 amino acids. CDR3 DNA: TGTGCCAGCAGCCAAGCTCTTTCCGGGGGTTCGTCAGAGACCCAGTACTTC. Translating it yields CASSQALSGGSSETQYF.

This clone was seen more than once but under ten times. The chain recombines TRBV5-1 with TRBJ1-6; the match to TRBD1 covers 10 bases. V was clipped by 4 bases and J by 7 bases; unmatched bases: 8. Germline V gene lookup returns CDR1 SGHRS and CDR2 YFSETQ. The CDR3 spans 16 residues. In DNA, the CDR3 is TGCGCCAGCAGCGGAACGGGACAGGGGAAGAATTCACCCCTCCACTTT. It encodes CASSGTGQGKNSPLHF.

V and J are TRBV5-4 and TRBJ2-5, with unresolved D. The germline gives CDR1 SGHNT, CDR2 YYREEE (reference sequence). This CDR3 region has 13 residues. With 0 bases removed from V and 1 base from J, the gap between germline ends came to 4 bases. CDR3: CASSLVSQETQYF. The CDR3 region has the DNA TGTGCCAGCAGCTTGGTCAGCCAAGAGACCCAGTACTTC.

The V call is TRBV11-3, the J call TRBJ1-2; D gene uncertain. The ends were cut back, 1 base at V and 1 base at J, with 10 bases in the middle. CDR1 SGHNT and CDR2 YENEEA come from the germline V gene. This CDR3 comprises 15 residues. CDR3 sequence reads: CASSLGLSSNYGYTF. The CDR3 bases are TGTGCCAGCAGCTTAGGCTTGAGTAGTAACTATGGCTACACCTTC.

The chain links TRBV7-3 to TRBJ2-6, with 7 bases identical to TRBD1. This CDR3 spans 15 amino acids. CDR1 and CDR2 from the germline V gene are SGHTA and FQGTGA. V shed 3 bases, J shed 2 bases, and the junction held 1 base outside the gene matches. The CDR3 nucleotides are TGTGCCAGCAGCTTTCAGGGGGCTGGGGCCAACGTCCTGACTTTC. Residues: CASSFQGAGANVLTF.

This clone has a single count. V usage is TRBV7-9 and J usage is TRBJ1-2; the match to TRBD1 covers 10 bases. The V gene's germline CDR1 is SEHNR and CDR2 FQNEAQ (reference sequence). CDR3 length: 14 amino acids. V dropped 4 bases and J dropped 6; count of bases not matched to a gene: 5. CDR3 protein: CASSYGTGADGYTF. In DNA form, the CDR3 reads TGTGCCAGCAGCTACGGGACAGGGGCGGATGGCTACACCTTC.

This chain links TRBV5-1 with TRBJ1-6, with a weak D call TRBD1 (5 bases). V was shortened by 3 bases and J by 7 bases, with 11 bases between the two germline ends. The CDR3 covers 14 residues. Germline loops: CDR1 SGHRS, CDR2 YFSETQ. The CDR3: CASSSGGRNSPLHF. DNA for the CDR3: TGCGCCAGCAGCTCCGGGGGTAGGAATTCACCCCTCCACTTT. The whole variable domain, filled in from reference TRBV5-1 and TRBJ1-6, reads KAGVTQTPRYLIKTRGQQVTLSCSPISGHRSVSWYQQTPGQGLQFLFEYFSETQRNKGNFPGRFSGRQFSNSRSEMNVSTLELGDSALYLCASSSGGRNSPLHFGNGTRLTVT.